This note documents a single T cell receptor (beta chain) sequence. This entry is derived from a study of low-dose radiotherapy and immunotherapy resistance in tumors. Study information: Patients received cyclophosphamide 200 mg/m2 intravenously every two weeks, the day before radiation-immunotherapy. Daily intake of oral aspirin 300 mg by patients lasted four cycles and began on cycle 1 day 1.

Time point denoted: after trial treatment. As to treatment: LDRT plus nivolumab, ipilimumab, low-dose cyclophosphamide and aspirin (RACIN trial). Donors were administered nivolumab, ipilimumab, aspirin and low-dose cyclophosphamide, together with low-dose radiotherapy. Germline CDR1 and CDR2: SGHRS and YFSETQ. V shed 5 bases, J shed 7 bases, and the junction held 10 bases outside the gene matches. The CDR3 spans 15 residues. Both TCRalpha and TCRbeta chains were reverse transcribed with V-gene-specific primers. Using a constant-region primer together with a V-primer adapter, TCRs were subjected to around 20 PCR cycles of amplification. In vitro transcription amplified isolated mRNA. TCRdb re-analysed the reads in MiXCR, keeping a single row per CDR3 protein. The sample records tens of thousands of distinct CDR3 sequences, less than 30% being singletons.

The sample consisted of PBMCs, taken after low-dose radiotherapy plus immunotherapy. The chain carries TRBV5-1 and TRBJ2-1; 9 bases are shared with TRBD2. This clonotype was sampled from a male donor with prostate cancer. CDR3 protein: CASRPTSGGMNEQFF. The CDR3 bases are TGCGCCAGCAGACCGACTAGCGGAGGGATGAATGAGCAGTTCTTC.